The following is a T cell receptor beta chain sequence with its context. Its antigen is unknown. As defined, naive CD8 cells were CD45RO-negative and positively selected for CCR7, with terminally differentiated effector memory CD45RA+ cells excluded. Healthy HIV-negative adults with no recent acute infections or vaccinations were recruited as donors. The source of the sample is a study of shared clonotypes between healthy human individuals. Study findings and constraints: The sharing of 5% to 6.5% of naive CD4 clonotypes was seen across a few donors. Tissues were not sampled, only blood, and their repertoires likely differ. Limited genetic and exposure-history diversity came from having few donors.

Method: immunoSEQ multiplex PCR; TCRdb's copy keeps in-frame clones and lacks some. The sample shows around 2,000,000 clones, about 93% of them seen only once. Sequenced input: naive CD8+ T cells from PBMCs. This clonotype originated in a man between 18 and 35 years old in good health. Some clones in this sample may be carry-over from other donors' samples.

The DNA of the CDR3 is TGTGCCAGCAGCGGAAGGACAGGGGGCAATGAGCAGTTCTTC. It translates to CASSGRTGGNEQFF. The rearrangement links TRBV7-9 to TRBJ2-1, with 10 bases identical to TRBD1. V lost 5 bases and J lost 6; bases outside the gene matches: 4. The CDR3 sequence is 14 residues long. Germline loops: CDR1 SEHNR, CDR2 FQNEAQ (reference sequence).